These T cell receptor beta chains were read from a single sample in a study of control samples from healthy donors and cancer patients. The table came from immunoSEQ multiplex PCR; TCRdb's copy has only in-frame clones and leaves some out. Here the sample spans 170,000 or so clones, 85% to 95% being singletons. The specimen sequenced was blood. The receptors shown here come from a man aged 18 to 30 in good health. The CDR3 runs from the conserved cysteine through the conserved F or W. A D gene is named only where the DNA matches it firmly. Part of the rows lack a size; the others show once, few, many or a class for expanded clones.

j_call: TRBJ2-1
d_call: -
clone_size: -
v_call: TRBV5-4
cdr3_nt: TGTGCCAGCACTTCGACCAAAAGCTCCTACAATGAGCAGTTCTTC
cdr3_aa: CASTSTKSSYNEQFF

j_call: TRBJ1-2
d_call: -
clone_size: -
v_call: TRBV27
cdr3_nt: TGTGCCAGCAGTCCACTCCGAGCGGGGGCCTATGGCTACACCTTC
cdr3_aa: CASSPLRAGAYGYTF

j_call: TRBJ2-6
d_call: -
clone_size: -
v_call: TRBV30
cdr3_nt: TGTGCCTGGACTCGGTCCTTTGGAAGCTCTGGGGCCAACGTCCTGACTTTC
cdr3_aa: CAWTRSFGSSGANVLTF

j_call: TRBJ2-1
d_call: -
clone_size: -
v_call: TRBV18
cdr3_nt: TGTGCCAGCTCGCCCAGCAGAGGGTCCTACAATGAGCAGTTCTTC
cdr3_aa: CASSPSRGSYNEQFF

j_call: TRBJ1-1
d_call: TRBD1
clone_size: -
v_call: TRBV6-5
cdr3_nt: TGTGCCAGCAGTTTCCGACAGGGACGCACTGAAGCTTTCTTT
cdr3_aa: CASSFRQGRTEAFF

j_call: TRBJ2-2
d_call: -
clone_size: -
v_call: TRBV19
cdr3_nt: TGTGCCAGTAGTATTAACACCGGGGAGCTGTTTTTT
cdr3_aa: CASSINTGELFF

j_call: TRBJ1-1
d_call: -
clone_size: -
v_call: TRBV28
cdr3_nt: TGTGCCAGCAGCCCGCCAGGGAACACTGAAGCTTTCTTT
cdr3_aa: CASSPPGNTEAFF

j_call: TRBJ2-1
d_call: -
clone_size: -
v_call: TRBV5-1
cdr3_nt: TGCGCCAGCAGCCCGAGGGCCACCGACGGGTACAATGAGCAGTTCTTC
cdr3_aa: CASSPRATDGYNEQFF

j_call: TRBJ2-7
d_call: TRBD2
clone_size: -
v_call: TRBV20-1
cdr3_nt: TGCAGTGCTAGTGGGGGGGGCTCCTACGAGCAGTACTTC
cdr3_aa: CSASGGGSYEQYF

j_call: TRBJ2-2
d_call: -
clone_size: -
v_call: TRBV7-3
cdr3_nt: TGTGCCAGCAGCATGGGACTGGCCGGTAGCGCCGGGGAGCTGTTTTTT
cdr3_aa: CASSMGLAGSAGELFF

j_call: TRBJ1-5
d_call: TRBD1
clone_size: -
v_call: TRBV12-3/TRBV12-4
cdr3_nt: TGTGCCAGCAGCGGGACAGGGGATCAGCCCCAGCATTTT
cdr3_aa: CASSGTGDQPQHF

j_call: TRBJ2-5
d_call: -
clone_size: -
v_call: TRBV5-1
cdr3_nt: TGCGCCAGCAGCTTGTTCGACGGAGCAGAGACCCAGTACTTC
cdr3_aa: CASSLFDGAETQYF

j_call: TRBJ1-1
d_call: -
clone_size: once
v_call: TRBV15
cdr3_nt: TGTGCCACCAGCAGAGGGAGGGGGGAAGCTTTCTTT
cdr3_aa: CATSRGRGEAFF

j_call: TRBJ1-1
d_call: -
clone_size: -
v_call: TRBV5-1
cdr3_nt: TGCGCCAGCACCGAGGGGTTTATGACTGAAGCTTTCTTT
cdr3_aa: CASTEGFMTEAFF

j_call: TRBJ2-1
d_call: TRBD2
clone_size: few
v_call: TRBV5-1
cdr3_nt: TGCGCCAGCAGCACGGGGACTAGCGGGGACGCAGGGCAGTTCTTC
cdr3_aa: CASSTGTSGDAGQFF

j_call: TRBJ2-7
d_call: -
clone_size: -
v_call: TRBV28
cdr3_nt: TGTGCCAGCACCTCCCCGATTGGGGGGAACTCCTACGAGCAGTACTTC
cdr3_aa: CASTSPIGGNSYEQYF

j_call: TRBJ1-2
d_call: -
clone_size: -
v_call: TRBV4-1
cdr3_nt: TGCGCCAGCAGCCAAGGTAACCCCACAAGGGAAGGCTATGGCTACACCTTC
cdr3_aa: CASSQGNPTREGYGYTF

j_call: TRBJ1-5
d_call: -
clone_size: -
v_call: TRBV3-1/TRBV3-2
cdr3_nt: TGTGCCAGCAGCAGGGATCGCAATCAGCCCCAGCATTTT
cdr3_aa: CASSRDRNQPQHF

j_call: TRBJ2-5
d_call: -
clone_size: -
v_call: TRBV5-6
cdr3_nt: TGTGCCAGCAGCTTTTACAGGGTTGGGGTCCAGTACTTC
cdr3_aa: CASSFYRVGVQYF

j_call: TRBJ2-5
d_call: TRBD1
clone_size: -
v_call: TRBV7-2
cdr3_nt: TGTGCCAGCAGCTCCGGACAGGGGCAAGAGACCCAGTACTTC
cdr3_aa: CASSSGQGQETQYF

j_call: TRBJ2-1
d_call: TRBD1
clone_size: -
v_call: TRBV7-8
cdr3_nt: TGTGCCAGCAGCTTTCCGGCGACAGGGGAATACAATGAGCAGTTCTTC
cdr3_aa: CASSFPATGEYNEQFF

j_call: TRBJ2-7
d_call: -
clone_size: -
v_call: TRBV12-1
cdr3_nt: TGTGCCAGCACCAACCAGGACAGCTCCTACGAGCAGTACTTC
cdr3_aa: CASTNQDSSYEQYF

j_call: TRBJ1-5
d_call: -
clone_size: -
v_call: TRBV18
cdr3_nt: TGTGCCAGCTCACCGGGACAAACGGGCAATCAGCCCCAGCATTTT
cdr3_aa: CASSPGQTGNQPQHF

j_call: TRBJ2-2
d_call: -
clone_size: -
v_call: TRBV6-5
cdr3_nt: TGTGCCAGCACGAGACAGGGAGGCAACACCGGGGAGCTGTTTTTT
cdr3_aa: CASTRQGGNTGELFF

j_call: TRBJ1-1
d_call: -
clone_size: -
v_call: TRBV4-1
cdr3_nt: TGCGCCAGCAGCCAAGCGGGTACAGACCTGAACACTGAAGCTTTCTTT
cdr3_aa: CASSQAGTDLNTEAFF

j_call: TRBJ1-1
d_call: -
clone_size: -
v_call: TRBV5-1
cdr3_nt: TGCGCCAGCAGCTCCATTTCCAGAGGGGCTGAAGCTTTCTTT
cdr3_aa: CASSSISRGAEAFF

j_call: TRBJ2-1
d_call: -
clone_size: -
v_call: TRBV28
cdr3_nt: TGTGCCTTAGGACAATACAATGAGCAGTTCTTC
cdr3_aa: CALGQYNEQFF

j_call: TRBJ2-4
d_call: -
clone_size: -
v_call: TRBV18
cdr3_nt: TGTGCCAGCTCACCTTCGCGTGGCATGAAAAACATTCAGTACTTC
cdr3_aa: CASSPSRGMKNIQYF

j_call: TRBJ2-5
d_call: -
clone_size: -
v_call: TRBV5-1
cdr3_nt: TGCGCCAGCAGCAGGCGGGACAGACAAGAGACCCAGTACTTC
cdr3_aa: CASSRRDRQETQYF

j_call: TRBJ2-1
d_call: -
clone_size: -
v_call: TRBV13
cdr3_nt: TGTGCCAGCAGCTTGGGAAGGGGCGAGCAGTTCTTC
cdr3_aa: CASSLGRGEQFF

j_call: TRBJ2-3
d_call: TRBD2
clone_size: -
v_call: TRBV5-4
cdr3_nt: TGTGCCAGCAGCTTGTCGGCTAGCGGGTCCACAGATACGCAGTATTTT
cdr3_aa: CASSLSASGSTDTQYF

j_call: TRBJ2-7
d_call: -
clone_size: -
v_call: TRBV6-5
cdr3_nt: TGTGCCAGCAGTTACTCTTGGGATACCTACGAGCAGTACTTC
cdr3_aa: CASSYSWDTYEQYF

j_call: TRBJ1-6
d_call: -
clone_size: -
v_call: TRBV5-4
cdr3_nt: TGTGCCAGCAGCCTGGGTTTAACGGACTCCTATAATTCACCCCTCCACTTT
cdr3_aa: CASSLGLTDSYNSPLHF

j_call: TRBJ2-7
d_call: -
clone_size: -
v_call: TRBV5-4
cdr3_nt: TGTGCCAGCAGCATCGGACGTAGCTCCTACGAGCAGTACTTC
cdr3_aa: CASSIGRSSYEQYF

j_call: TRBJ1-1
d_call: TRBD1
clone_size: -
v_call: TRBV19
cdr3_nt: TGTGCCAGTAGTATAGATCTAGCCAGGGGGTTGTGGAACACTGAAGCTTTCTTT
cdr3_aa: CASSIDLARGLWNTEAFF